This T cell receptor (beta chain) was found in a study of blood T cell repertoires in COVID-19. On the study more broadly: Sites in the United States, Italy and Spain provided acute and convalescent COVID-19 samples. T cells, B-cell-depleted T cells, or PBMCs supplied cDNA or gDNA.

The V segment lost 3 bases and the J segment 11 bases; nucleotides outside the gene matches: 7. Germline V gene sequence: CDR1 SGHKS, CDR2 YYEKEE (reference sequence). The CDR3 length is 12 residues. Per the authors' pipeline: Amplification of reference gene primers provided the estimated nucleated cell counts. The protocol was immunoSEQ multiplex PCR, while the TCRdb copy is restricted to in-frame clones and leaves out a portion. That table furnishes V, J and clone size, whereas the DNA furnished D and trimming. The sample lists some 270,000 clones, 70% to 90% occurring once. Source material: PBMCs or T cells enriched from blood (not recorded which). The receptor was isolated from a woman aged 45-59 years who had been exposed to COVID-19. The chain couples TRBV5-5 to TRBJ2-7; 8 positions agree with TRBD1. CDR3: CASSSGTGRKYF. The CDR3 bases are TGTGCCAGCAGCTCCGGGACAGGTAGAAAGTACTTC.